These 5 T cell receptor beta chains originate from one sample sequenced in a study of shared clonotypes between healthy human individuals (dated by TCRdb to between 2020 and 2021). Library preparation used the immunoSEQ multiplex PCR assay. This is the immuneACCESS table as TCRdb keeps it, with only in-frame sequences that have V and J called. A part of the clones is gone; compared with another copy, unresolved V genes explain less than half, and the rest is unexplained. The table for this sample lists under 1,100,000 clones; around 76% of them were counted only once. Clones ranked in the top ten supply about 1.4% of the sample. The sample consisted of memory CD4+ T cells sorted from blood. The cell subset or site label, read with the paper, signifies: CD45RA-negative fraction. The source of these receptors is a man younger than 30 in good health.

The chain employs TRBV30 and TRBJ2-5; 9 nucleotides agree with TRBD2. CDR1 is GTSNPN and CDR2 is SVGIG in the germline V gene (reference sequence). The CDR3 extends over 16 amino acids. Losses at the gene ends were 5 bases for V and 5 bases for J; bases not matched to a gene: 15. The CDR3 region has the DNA TGTGCCTGGGTCGGGACTAGCCCCGATCGGTGGGAGACCCAGTACTTC. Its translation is CAWVGTSPDRWETQYF.

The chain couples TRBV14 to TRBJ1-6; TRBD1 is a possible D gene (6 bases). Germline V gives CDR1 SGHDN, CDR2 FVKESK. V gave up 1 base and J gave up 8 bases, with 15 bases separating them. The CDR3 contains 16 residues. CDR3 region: CASSQVLPGVDSPLHF. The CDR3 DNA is TGTGCCAGCAGCCAAGTATTGCCAGGGGTAGATTCACCCCTCCACTTT.

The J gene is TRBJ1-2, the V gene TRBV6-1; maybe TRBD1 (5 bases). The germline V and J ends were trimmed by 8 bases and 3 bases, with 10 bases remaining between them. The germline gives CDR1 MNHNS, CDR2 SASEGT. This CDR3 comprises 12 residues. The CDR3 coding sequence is TGTGCCAGCGGGGAGGGGTACTATGGCTACACCTTC. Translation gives CASGEGYYGYTF.

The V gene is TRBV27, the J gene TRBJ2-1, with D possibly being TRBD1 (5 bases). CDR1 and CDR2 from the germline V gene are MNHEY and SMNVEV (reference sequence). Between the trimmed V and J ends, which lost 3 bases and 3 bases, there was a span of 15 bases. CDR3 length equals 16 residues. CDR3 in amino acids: CASSLGIDRIYNEQFF. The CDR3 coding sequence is TGTGCCAGCAGTTTGGGAATCGACAGAATCTACAATGAGCAGTTCTTC.

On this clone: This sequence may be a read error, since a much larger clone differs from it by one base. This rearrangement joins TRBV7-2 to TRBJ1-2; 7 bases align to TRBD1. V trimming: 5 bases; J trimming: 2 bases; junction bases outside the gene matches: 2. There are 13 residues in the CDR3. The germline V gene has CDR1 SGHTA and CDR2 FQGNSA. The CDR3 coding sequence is TGTGCCAGCAGCGAGGGACAGAACTATGGCTACACCTTC. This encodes CASSEGQNYGYTF.